The T cell receptor beta chain described here comes from a study of vaccination and CD4 T cells after COVID-19 (dated by TCRdb to between 2021 and 2022). For the wider study: SARS-CoV-2 positivity had been established in the convalescent patients by nasal swab PCR, and mild disease was recorded in roughly 10 of these patients and severe disease in one. Control cultures used a CEFX viral epitope pool as positive control, an HIV-1 Nef peptide pool as negative control, or no peptide. The spike-specific CD4+ TCR repertoire was compared before and after mRNA vaccination in approximately ten COVID-19 convalescent patients and a handful of infection-naive healthy vaccine recipients. The convalescent cohort comprised six males and four females, including two Hispanic individuals, seven Caucasians, two Asians and one multiracial person. Post-COVID blood samples were collected from convalescent patients a median of roughly 100 days after diagnosis, with a range of about 35 to 180 days. For stimulating the cultures, overlapping spike peptide pools were used, derived from SARS-CoV-2 as well as from the common cold coronaviruses HCoV-NL63, HCoV-OC43 and HCoV-229E. Two doses of either the Pfizer-BioNTech BNT162b2 vaccine (n=8) or the Moderna mRNA-1273 vaccine (n=2) were administered to participants. Post-vaccine blood samples were collected a median of about 72 days after the second vaccine dose, ranging from about 12 to 250 days. The paper's findings and limits, for the study overall: In convalescent patients, a median approximately 90% of post-vaccine SARS-CoV-2-reactive clones were detected only after vaccination, suggesting vaccine-specific priming. Of the vaccine-specific clones in convalescent patients, 304 of 307, or nearly all, reacted only to SARS-CoV-2 spike and did not cross-react with common cold coronaviruses. The number of convalescent patients in the study was relatively small, and the study did not examine early timepoints following natural infection. The median number of SARS-CoV-2-reactive clonotypes rose from 20 to 25 after infection to roughly 38 after vaccination, but the change was not significant.

From the cysteine through the phenylalanine, the CDR3 covers 15 amino acids. The CDR3 DNA has 45 bases and is translated from base 1. Clipping removes 5 bases from V and 5 bases from J, with 11 as the unmatched junction base count. The germline V gene supplies CDR1 SGHTA and CDR2 FQGTGA. Libraries came from PCR. DNA from cultured CD4+ T cells was subjected to TCR sequencing with the Oncomine TCR Beta short-read assay at the Johns Hopkins FTIC core. The QIAamp micro DNA kit was used to extract genomic DNA from the cultured CD4+ T cells. The Oncomine TCR Beta libraries from cultured CD4+ T cells were pooled using unique dual indexes and then sequenced on an Illumina iSeq 100. Regarding the original processing steps: Non-productive sequences were removed, and CDR3s not starting with C, not ending with F or W, or shorter than 7 amino acids were discarded. Antigen-specific clonotypes were identified using the MANAFEST web application through comparison of peptide-stimulated wells with reference and other culture wells. For a clone to be called positive, the clone needed an FDR below 0.05, an odds ratio above 5, and a productive frequency above 0.1% in at least two of three replicate wells. A clonotype counted as cross-reactive if it showed significant expansion both in the SARS-CoV-2 spike wells and in at least one common cold coronavirus spike condition. Similarity between CDR3 sequences was evaluated in R version 3.6.1 using Levenshtein distances (stringdist) and unrooted phylogenetic trees (ape). TCRdb trimmed public reads at Q25 via fastp, called clones via MiXCR and kept in-frame beta chains. Identical CDR3 proteins give one entry, which carries the most common genes and DNA. V and J calls and clone size were set by TCRdb, not the authors. The sample has 11,000 or so distinct CDR3 sequences on record, around two fifths of them singletons. Of the sample, approximately 18% falls within the top ten clones.

On this clonotype: Its antigen is unknown. Base qualities are not at hand, and no much larger clone is one base apart.

According to the study, the label for this sample's treatment or condition signals: approximately 9-day PBMC culture with coronavirus spike peptide pools or control peptides (ViraFEST assay). The ViraFEST assay was used in the study, in which antigen-specific T cells were expanded with peptide pools and expanded clonotypes were subsequently identified by TCR sequencing. Positive SARS-CoV-2 PCR tests in the convalescent patients dated from March to December 2020, before Alpha, Beta and Delta variants emerged in the United States. Each well held 2.2 million or so PBMCs cultured with around 9 ug/ml peptide pools in IMDM containing approximately 4.8% human AB serum and 8 to 10 IU/ml IL-2. On days 3 and 7, half of the culture medium was replaced with fresh IL-2-containing medium. After roughly 11 days of culture, CD4+ T cells were isolated by negative selection with the EasySep CD4+ T cell isolation kit. Ficoll-Paque Plus gradient centrifugation was used to isolate PBMCs from whole blood, and the isolated PBMCs were then either used fresh or cryopreserved at -140C. Each culture condition was generally run in triplicate wells.

The sample consisted of cultured CD4+ T cells from blood. The source is a human donor with COVID-19. The chain employs TRBV7-3 and TRBJ2-5, with 7 middle bases fitting TRBD1. The nucleotide sequence reads as follows: TGTGCCAGCAGCCCCCGACAGGGCCCCGGGGAGACCCAGTACTTC. Translated, this gives CASSPRQGPGETQYF.